One and the same sample provided the 28 T cell receptor beta chains below, sequenced in a study of blood T cell repertoires in COVID-19. Sequenced by immunoSEQ multiplex PCR; TCRdb stores in-frame clones only, minus some. The sample includes 290,000 or so clones, more than 85% seen only once; the top ten take about 2%. The sample consisted of peripheral blood. The receptors were gathered from a woman in her 30s with COVID-19, enrolled during active disease.

This clone was recorded once. The chain uses TRBV5-1 and TRBJ1-6, with D perhaps matching TRBD1 (5 bases). V was clipped by 3 bases and J by 6 bases, with 13 bases between them. The CDR3 contains 15 residues. Germline loops: CDR1 SGHRS, CDR2 YFSETQ. The CDR3 sequence is CASSSAGVSNSPLHF. The CDR3 bases are TGCGCCAGCAGCTCAGCGGGGGTTTCTAATTCACCCCTCCACTTT.

The V and J genes are TRBV12-3 or TRBV12-4 and TRBJ2-7; D is undetermined. The V gene lost 6 bases and the J gene lost 7 bases, with 16 bases spanning the gap. CDR3 length: 13 residues. This chain's CDR3 is CASSPSTGDEQYF. The CDR3 region has the DNA TGTGCCAGCAGCCCGAGTACGGGTGATGAGCAGTACTTC.

This rearrangement joins TRBV11-2 to TRBJ1-2, with 9 positions matching TRBD1. The CDR3 is made up of 13 amino acids. Germline-derived CDR1 and CDR2 are SGHAT and FQNNGV. Trimming took 5 bases from V and 6 from J; bases not matched to a gene: 4. The CDR3 is CASSPDRGDGYTF. CDR3 nucleotides: TGTGCCAGCAGCCCGGACAGGGGTGATGGCTACACCTTC.

The chain has TRBV5-1 and TRBJ1-3; 8 positions match TRBD1. From germline, CDR1 is SGHRS and CDR2 YFSETQ. The ends lost 8 bases at V and 1 base at J; junction bases unmatched: 8. CDR3 size: 15 residues. The CDR3 is CASGQGDESGNTIYF. CDR3 in DNA: TGCGCCAGTGGACAGGGTGACGAGTCTGGAAACACCATATATTTT.

The chain couples TRBV18 to TRBJ1-1; D is ambiguous. Looked up from germline, CDR1 is KGHSH and CDR2 is LQKENI. Trimming stripped 3 bases from V and 0 bases from J, with 5 bases between. CDR3 length: 13 residues. In nucleotides, the CDR3 is TGTGCCAGCTCACCTGACATGAACACTGAAGCTTTCTTT. It yields the protein CASSPDMNTEAFF.

V usage is TRBV9 and J usage is TRBJ2-5; 10 bases map to TRBD2. V shed 4 bases, J shed 4 bases, and the junction held 7 bases outside the gene matches. CDR1 is SGDLS and CDR2 is YYNGEE in the germline V gene. The CDR3 length is 15 residues. The CDR3 sequence is CASSPLAGGGETQYF. CDR3 sequence (DNA): TGTGCCAGCAGCCCATTAGCGGGAGGTGGAGAGACCCAGTACTTC.

The rearrangement joins TRBV7-2 to TRBJ2-7; D gene unclear. The CDR3 is 13 amino acids. Germline values: CDR1 SGHTA, CDR2 FQGNSA. V lost 1 base, J lost 3 bases, and 7 bases lay in between. CDR3 sequence (DNA): TGTGCCAGCAGCTTAGGCGGATTCTACGAGCAGTACTTC. Translation: CASSLGGFYEQYF.

V gene TRBV6-5 combines with J gene TRBJ1-3, with 8 bases that match TRBD1. J gave up 4 bases and V 6 bases, and 8 bases lay outside the gene matches. The CDR3 totals 15 residues. Germline lookup yields CDR1 MNHEY and CDR2 SVGAGI. For the CDR3, the DNA is TGTGCCAGCAGAACCGGACAGGGTGGAGGAAACACCATATATTTT. Amino acids: CASRTGQGGGNTIYF.

The chain is built from TRBV30 and TRBJ1-4; 7 bases align to TRBD1. Germline lookup yields CDR1 GTSNPN and CDR2 SVGIG (reference sequence). The V gene end was trimmed by 0 bases and the J gene end by 6 bases; junction bases not matched to a gene: 1. This CDR3 has 13 amino acids. The CDR3 is CAWSVGGYEKLFF. CDR3 nucleotide sequence: TGTGCCTGGAGTGTAGGGGGCTATGAAAAACTGTTTTTT.

The chain links TRBV25-1 to TRBJ1-4; tentative D call: TRBD1 (6 bases). Trimming pared 1 base from V and 7 bases from J, leaving 13 bases between. The CDR3 is made up of 15 amino acids. Germline V gene sequence: CDR1 MGHDK, CDR2 SYGVNS. Here the CDR3 reads CASSESRGVGEKLFF. The CDR3 nucleotides read TGTGCCAGCAGTGAATCCAGGGGAGTTGGTGAAAAACTGTTTTTT.

The chain has TRBV7-9 and TRBJ1-4; 7 bases map to TRBD1. Trimming took 5 bases from V and 8 from J; bases not matched to a gene: 8. CDR3 size: 14 residues. Germline V gene sequence: CDR1 SEHNR, CDR2 FQNEAQ (reference sequence). The CDR3 here is CASSPTGVGEKLFF. The CDR3, as DNA: TGTGCCAGCAGCCCTACAGGGGTGGGGGAAAAACTGTTTTTT.

The genes are TRBV10-3 and TRBJ1-1; no firm D call. The germline CDR1 and CDR2 sequences are ENHRY and SYGVKD. Trimming shortened V by 3 bases and J by 0 bases, and 5 bases separated the two germline ends. The CDR3 loop spans 13 amino acids. CDR3 bases: TGTGCCATCAGTGACAACTTGAACACTGAAGCTTTCTTT. It specifies CAISDNLNTEAFF.

The V gene is TRBV3-1 (or the pseudogene TRBV3-2), the J gene TRBJ2-2; no clear D gene. This CDR3 is built from 15 residues. The germline CDR1 and CDR2 sequences are LGHDT and YNNKEL (reference sequence). Trimming took 0 bases from V and 6 from J, leaving 11 bases between them. The CDR3 region has the DNA TGTGCCAGCAGCCAAGAGATAGACACGTCCGGGGAGCTGTTTTTT. Residues: CASSQEIDTSGELFF.

The chain links TRBV30 to TRBJ2-1, with 10 bases aligning to TRBD1. The CDR3 length is 14 residues. The V segment lost 5 bases and the J segment 6 bases; nucleotides outside the gene matches: 7. Germline values: CDR1 GTSNPN, CDR2 SVGIG (reference sequence). CDR3 in amino acids: CAWGRDRGRNEQFF. CDR3 sequence (DNA): TGTGCCTGGGGCAGGGACAGGGGTCGCAATGAGCAGTTCTTC.

The V call is TRBV24-1, the J call TRBJ2-3, with 7 positions matching TRBD2. CDR1 KGHDR and CDR2 SFDVKD come from the germline V gene. With 5 bases clipped from V and 0 bases from J, the junction kept 1 base outside the gene matches. The CDR3 has 14 amino acids. This chain's CDR3 is CATSVSGSTDTQYF. DNA for the CDR3: TGTGCCACCAGTGTTAGCGGGAGCACAGATACGCAGTATTTT.

V is TRBV19 and J is TRBJ2-2; D perhaps matches TRBD1 (5 bases). From germline, CDR1 is LNHDA and CDR2 SQIVND (reference sequence). Trimming took 3 bases from V and 6 from J, leaving 14 bases between them. CDR3 length: 15 amino acids. The chain's CDR3 is CASSIRGLLAGELFF. CDR3 DNA sequence: TGTGCCAGTAGTATTAGGGGCCTATTAGCCGGGGAGCTGTTTTTT.

This rearrangement joins TRBV29-1 to TRBJ2-5, with 9 bases identical to TRBD1. Unmatched junction bases numbered 4, after V lost 5 bases and J lost 3 bases. This CDR3 comprises 13 residues. Germline V gene data show CDR1 as SQVTM and CDR2 as ANQGSEA. The CDR3 nucleotides read TGCAGCGTTTCCAGGACAGGGGAAGAGACCCAGTACTTC. Residues: CSVSRTGEETQYF.

The chain joins TRBV3-1 (or the pseudogene TRBV3-2) to TRBJ1-1; 8 positions agree with TRBD1. J lost 2 bases, V lost 2 bases, and 1 base had no gene match. Germline CDR1 LGHDT, CDR2 YNNKEL (reference sequence). CDR3 size: 14 residues. CDR3: CASSQSGGNTEAFF. In nucleotides, the CDR3 is TGTGCCAGCAGCCAATCAGGGGGCAACACTGAAGCTTTCTTT.

This chain connects TRBV28 to TRBJ2-5, with D possibly being TRBD2 (6 bases). V was shortened by 6 bases and J by 5 bases, with 13 bases between the two germline ends. Germline lookup yields CDR1 MDHEN and CDR2 SYDVKM. The CDR3 has 13 residues. CDR3 residues: CASRPAGTETQYF. CDR3 nucleotides: TGTGCCAGCAGACCAGCGGGTACGGAGACCCAGTACTTC.

The chain carries TRBV7-9 and TRBJ2-1, with D maybe TRBD2 (6 bases). Germline CDR1 SEHNR, CDR2 FQNEAQ (reference sequence). V gave up 5 bases and J gave up 4 bases, with 15 bases separating them. The CDR3 covers 15 residues. CDR3 amino acids: CASSDPGLSYNEQFF. In DNA form, the CDR3 reads TGTGCCAGCAGCGACCCGGGACTTTCGTACAATGAGCAGTTCTTC.

The chain recombines TRBV5-1 with TRBJ1-1; D call uncertain. Germline V gives CDR1 SGHRS, CDR2 YFSETQ. CDR3 length: 16 residues. With 0 bases removed from V and 5 bases from J, the gap between germline ends came to 17 bases. CDR3 sequence reads: CASSLGFRGRSTEAFF. For the CDR3, the DNA is TGCGCCAGCAGCTTGGGATTCCGGGGAAGGAGTACTGAAGCTTTCTTT.

The chain employs TRBV2 and TRBJ1-1; TRBD1 agrees at 10 bases. With V trimmed by 0 bases and J by 4 bases, 2 bases remained unmatched. Germline V gene lookup returns CDR1 SNHLY and CDR2 FYNNEI. The CDR3 spans 15 residues. The CDR3 spells CASSEATGGRTEAFF. CDR3 coding DNA: TGTGCCAGCAGTGAAGCGACAGGGGGCCGCACTGAAGCTTTCTTT.

This chain uses TRBV10-3 with TRBJ1-5; D is undetermined. The CDR3 is made up of 14 amino acids. Trimming stripped 0 bases from V and 4 bases from J, with 7 bases between. Germline CDR1 and CDR2: ENHRY and SYGVKD. The CDR3: CAISESAENQPQHF. CDR3 DNA sequence: TGTGCCATCAGTGAGTCAGCGGAAAATCAGCCCCAGCATTTT.

In its sample, this clone was seen once. The chain links TRBV9 to TRBJ1-1; D is unresolved. Trimming took off 4 bases at V and 0 bases at J, with 13 bases between the two ends. Germline V gene sequence: CDR1 SGDLS, CDR2 YYNGEE. The CDR3 has 15 residues. In nucleotides, the CDR3 is TGTGCCAGCAGCCCGGGTGGTCCTATGAACACTGAAGCTTTCTTT. This gives the protein CASSPGGPMNTEAFF.

This rearrangement joins TRBV18 to TRBJ2-2; TRBD1 might be the D (5 bases). Germline V gene lookup returns CDR1 KGHSH and CDR2 LQKENI. Trimming shortened V by 0 bases and J by 4 bases, and 15 bases separated the two germline ends. The CDR3 extends over 17 amino acids. CDR3 nucleotide sequence: TGTGCCAGCTCACCACCGGGCCTCCCTAGGGGCACCGGGGAGCTGTTTTTT. Translated, it gives CASSPPGLPRGTGELFF.

The genes are TRBV12-3 or TRBV12-4 and TRBJ1-2, with D unclear. Between the trimmed V and J ends, which lost 4 bases and 4 bases, there was a span of 7 bases. The CDR3 is 12 amino acids. CDR3 DNA sequence: TGTGCCAGCAGTTCGAGTGCCTATGGCTACACCTTC. As protein: CASSSSAYGYTF.

The chain employs TRBV7-9 and TRBJ1-1, with a tentative D call TRBD1 (5 bases). Trimming removed 1 base from V and 7 bases from J, with 10 bases in between. Germline CDR1 reads SEHNR; CDR2 reads FQNEAQ (reference sequence). This CDR3 comprises 13 residues. The CDR3 bases are TGTGCCAGCAGCTTAGTCCAGGGTGTTGAAGCTTTCTTT. It codes for CASSLVQGVEAFF.

V is TRBV7-9 and J is TRBJ2-1; a weak D match, TRBD1 (7 bases). V was trimmed by 5 bases and J by 4 bases, leaving 18 bases between them. Germline V CDR1 and CDR2: SEHNR, FQNEAQ (reference sequence). This CDR3 is 16 amino acids long. CDR3 amino acids: CASSLQGGGLYNEQFF. The CDR3 DNA is TGTGCCAGCAGCCTCCAAGGAGGGGGCCTATACAATGAGCAGTTCTTC. Full variable domain (missing parts from reference TRBV7-9 and TRBJ2-1): DTGVSQNPRHKITKRGQNVTFRCDPISEHNRLYWYRQTLGQGPEFLTYFQNEAQLEKSRLLSDRFSAERPKGSFSTLEIQRTEQGDSAMYLCASSLQGGGLYNEQFFGPGTRLTVL.